Listed below are T cell receptor beta chains from one sample, sequenced in a study of cytomegalovirus exposure and HLA in healthy donors. Sequenced by immunoSEQ multiplex PCR; TCRdb stores in-frame clones only, minus some. Of more than 95,000 clones listed, 60% to 70% are singletons. Sequenced material: PBMCs. All receptors come from a woman in her 40s in good health and CMV-seropositive. CDR3s include the opening cysteine and the closing phenylalanine or tryptophan. The order of the fields is J gene, clone size, V gene, D gene, CDR3 DNA, CDR3 protein. A D gene is named only where the DNA matches it firmly. Size is stated for part of the rows, as once, few or many counts, or as a class when the clone is expanded.

j_gene: TRBJ2-1
abundance: NA
v_gene: TRBV2
d_gene: NA
CDR3nt: TGTGCCAGCAAAAGGTCTAGCGCCCGCTCCTACAATGAGCAGTTCTTC
CDR3aa: CASKRSSARSYNEQFF

j_gene: TRBJ2-7
abundance: NA
v_gene: TRBV30
d_gene: NA
CDR3nt: TGTGCCTGGAGTTCGGGGGGCACCTACGAGCAGTACTTC
CDR3aa: CAWSSGGTYEQYF

j_gene: TRBJ2-7
abundance: NA
v_gene: TRBV7-2
d_gene: NA
CDR3nt: TGTGCCAGCAGCCCATCCTACGAGCAGTACTTC
CDR3aa: CASSPSYEQYF

j_gene: TRBJ2-3
abundance: NA
v_gene: TRBV18
d_gene: TRBD2
CDR3nt: TGTGCCAGCTCACCGGGACTAGCGGGAGGGAGCACAGATACGCAGTATTTT
CDR3aa: CASSPGLAGGSTDTQYF

j_gene: TRBJ1-1
abundance: NA
v_gene: TRBV20-1
d_gene: NA
CDR3nt: TGCAGTCCCAGGGGTAACACTGAAGCTTTCTTT
CDR3aa: CSPRGNTEAFF

j_gene: TRBJ1-2
abundance: few
v_gene: TRBV14
d_gene: NA
CDR3nt: TGTGCCAGCAGCCAGATATACCCGGACAATAACTATGGCTACACCTTC
CDR3aa: CASSQIYPDNNYGYTF

j_gene: TRBJ2-3
abundance: few
v_gene: TRBV2
d_gene: TRBD2
CDR3nt: TGTGCCAGCAGTGAATCCCTAGCGGGAGTGACAGATACGCAGTATTTT
CDR3aa: CASSESLAGVTDTQYF

j_gene: TRBJ1-1
abundance: NA
v_gene: TRBV7-8
d_gene: TRBD1
CDR3nt: TGTGCCAGCAGCCCTTTGGACAGGGACGAGAACACTGAAGCTTTCTTT
CDR3aa: CASSPLDRDENTEAFF

j_gene: TRBJ2-1
abundance: NA
v_gene: TRBV7-8
d_gene: NA
CDR3nt: TGTGCCAGCAGCCCCCGCTGGGCGGGGCAAGACAATGAGCAGTTCTTC
CDR3aa: CASSPRWAGQDNEQFF

j_gene: TRBJ1-2
abundance: NA
v_gene: TRBV28
d_gene: NA
CDR3nt: TGTGCCAGCAGTTTGCAGGGGCGCTATGGCTACACCTTC
CDR3aa: CASSLQGRYGYTF

j_gene: TRBJ2-7
abundance: NA
v_gene: TRBV4-3
d_gene: TRBD2
CDR3nt: TGCGCCAGCAGCCAAGTAATGCGGGAGGGACCCTACGAGCAGTACTTC
CDR3aa: CASSQVMREGPYEQYF

j_gene: TRBJ1-3
abundance: NA
v_gene: TRBV9
d_gene: NA
CDR3nt: TGTGCCAGCAGCGTAAGCGGGGGGGGCAACACCATATATTTT
CDR3aa: CASSVSGGGNTIYF

j_gene: TRBJ1-3
abundance: NA
v_gene: TRBV28
d_gene: NA
CDR3nt: TGTGCCAGCAGTTTAGGCGGCCGAAACACCATATATTTT
CDR3aa: CASSLGGRNTIYF

j_gene: TRBJ1-2
abundance: NA
v_gene: TRBV28
d_gene: TRBD1
CDR3nt: TGTGCCAGCAGACGTACAGGGGCCGATGGCTACACCTTC
CDR3aa: CASRRTGADGYTF

j_gene: TRBJ1-2
abundance: NA
v_gene: TRBV6-5
d_gene: NA
CDR3nt: TGTGCCAGCAATTCACATACAGGACCCTACTATGGCTACACCTTC
CDR3aa: CASNSHTGPYYGYTF

j_gene: TRBJ2-2
abundance: NA
v_gene: TRBV19
d_gene: TRBD1
CDR3nt: TGTGCCAGTAGTACTGGACAGGGGCTATACACCGGGGAGCTGTTTTTT
CDR3aa: CASSTGQGLYTGELFF

j_gene: TRBJ1-1
abundance: few
v_gene: TRBV29-1
d_gene: NA
CDR3nt: TGCAGCGTGGTGGGGCGGCGCACTGAAGCTTTCTTT
CDR3aa: CSVVGRRTEAFF